These 8 T cell receptor beta chains originate from one sample sequenced in a study of blood T cell repertoires in COVID-19. Assay used: immunoSEQ multiplex PCR; TCRdb lists only in-frame clones, some missing. The data show 250,000 to 350,000 clones, with around nine tenths seen just once and 4.5% to 7% held by the top ten. The sequenced sample was PBMCs or T cells enriched from blood (not recorded which). These receptors were obtained from a woman aged 25 to 39 who had recovered from COVID-19.

This clone has just a few counts. This sequence joins TRBV2 and TRBJ1-5; tentative D call: TRBD1 (5 bases). Germline CDR1 is SNHLY and CDR2 is FYNNEI. V was clipped by 7 bases and J by 5 bases, with 12 bases between them. The CDR3 spans 13 residues. This CDR3 reads CASTSGYDQPQHF. In nucleotides, the CDR3 is TGTGCCAGCACCTCAGGGTACGATCAGCCCCAGCATTTT.

The chain recombines TRBV30 with TRBJ1-2, with TRBD1 matching over 8 bases. The CDR3 has 15 amino acids. From germline, CDR1 is GTSNPN and CDR2 SVGIG (reference sequence). Trimming removed 0 bases from V and 1 base from J; junction bases left unmatched: 4. The CDR3 sequence: CAWSVGQGNNYGYTF. CDR3 in DNA: TGTGCCTGGAGTGTCGGACAGGGCAATAACTATGGCTACACCTTC.

The chain is built from TRBV27 and TRBJ1-5; 7 bases are a match to TRBD1. Germline CDR1 is MNHEY and CDR2 is SMNVEV (reference sequence). The ends lost 5 bases at V and 5 bases at J; junction bases unmatched: 9. This CDR3 comprises 15 residues. CDR3 protein: CASSITGVGDQPQHF. CDR3 sequence (DNA): TGTGCCAGCAGTATTACAGGGGTAGGGGATCAGCCCCAGCATTTT.

The chain carries TRBV15 and TRBJ1-1, with 10 bases lining up with TRBD1. Germline V gene data show CDR1 as LNHNV and CDR2 as YYDKDF (reference sequence). CDR3 length: 15 residues. V dropped 0 bases and J dropped 8; count of bases not matched to a gene: 6. CDR3 sequence: CATSRDLLTGGEAFF. For the CDR3, the DNA is TGTGCCACCAGCAGAGATCTCTTGACAGGGGGCGAAGCTTTCTTT. The complete variable domain, with remaining parts taken from reference TRBV15 and TRBJ1-1, reads DAMVIQNPRYQVTQFGKPVTLSCSQTLNHNVMYWYQQKSSQAPKLLFHYYDKDFNNEADTPDNFQSRRPNTSFCFLDIRSPGLGDTAMYLCATSRDLLTGGEAFFGQGTRLTVV.

This clone was seen only a few times. The chain joins TRBV3-1 (or the pseudogene TRBV3-2) to TRBJ1-2, with unresolved D. Germline loops: CDR1 LGHDT, CDR2 YNNKEL (reference sequence). The CDR3 is made up of 15 amino acids. V dropped 0 bases and J dropped 2 bases, with 10 bases sitting between them. This CDR3 reads CASSQDPRLNYGYTF. CDR3 nucleotides: TGTGCCAGCAGCCAAGATCCGAGGCTAAACTATGGCTACACCTTC.

This clone was counted between two and nine times. The gene calls are TRBV25-1 and TRBJ1-1, with 8 bases matching TRBD1. The CDR3 runs 15 residues. From germline, CDR1 is MGHDK and CDR2 SYGVNS. With V trimmed by 6 bases and J by 4 bases, 10 bases remained unmatched. The chain's CDR3 is CASRPRQGYSTEAFF. The CDR3 nucleotides read TGTGCCAGCAGGCCAAGACAGGGGTATAGCACTGAAGCTTTCTTT.

The chain joins TRBV5-4 to TRBJ1-1; perhaps TRBD1 as D (5 bases). The V gene's germline CDR1 is SGHNT and CDR2 YYREEE (reference sequence). The CDR3 runs 13 residues. V lost 0 bases and J 3 bases, leaving 6 bases between the germline ends. DNA of the CDR3: TGTGCCAGCAGCTTGGGGGGGGACACTGAAGCTTTCTTT. Amino acids: CASSLGGDTEAFF. Full variable domain (missing parts from reference TRBV5-4 and TRBJ1-1): ETGVTQSPTHLIKTRGQQVTLRCSSQSGHNTVSWYQQALGQGPQFIFQYYREEENGRGNFPPRFSGLQFPNYSSELNVNALELDDSALYLCASSLGGDTEAFFGQGTRLTVV.

V and J are TRBV5-5 and TRBJ1-1, with D unclear. Germline values: CDR1 SGHKS, CDR2 YYEKEE (reference sequence). This CDR3 has 12 residues. The V gene lost 3 bases and the J gene lost 6 bases, with 9 bases spanning the gap. CDR3: CASSYPRAEAFF. The CDR3 bases are TGTGCCAGCAGCTATCCGAGGGCTGAAGCTTTCTTT.